Following are 14 T cell receptor beta chains from one sample sequenced in a study of OX40 agonist ivuxolimab in advanced cancers. Assay: immunoSEQ multiplex PCR; the TCRdb copy retains only in-frame clones and omits some. The sample records almost 70,000 clones, approximately 89% being singletons. The source was CD4+ or CD8+ T cells sorted from blood, collected in a trial of the OX40 agonist ivuxolimab. The receptor source for this set is an adult with an advanced solid tumor such as melanoma, head and neck, liver or kidney cancer.

V is TRBV5-5 and J is TRBJ2-2; no reliable D call. V dropped 0 bases and J dropped 6 bases, with 9 bases sitting between them. Germline-derived CDR1 and CDR2 are SGHKS and YYEKEE (reference sequence). CDR3 length equals 14 residues. The CDR3 sequence: CASSLGADSGELFF. The CDR3 DNA reads as TGTGCCAGCAGCTTGGGCGCAGATTCCGGGGAGCTGTTTTTT.

This clone showed up just once. The DNA for the CDR3 is TGCGCCAGCAGCTTGGAGGGAACGGGCACTGAAGCTTTCTTT. As protein: CASSLEGTGTEAFF. The J gene is TRBJ1-1, the V gene TRBV5-1, with no clear D. Germline CDR1 is SGHRS and CDR2 is YFSETQ. V lost 0 bases and J 4 bases, leaving 10 bases between the germline ends. The CDR3 totals 14 residues. Full variable domain (remainder filled in from reference TRBV5-1 and TRBJ1-1): KAGVTQTPRYLIKTRGQQVTLSCSPISGHRSVSWYQQTPGQGLQFLFEYFSETQRNKGNFPGRFSGRQFSNSRSEMNVSTLELGDSALYLCASSLEGTGTEAFFGQGTRLTVV.

The V gene is TRBV25-1, the J gene TRBJ2-1; 7 bases are a match to TRBD1. CDR1 is MGHDK, CDR2 SYGVNS, per germline. The CDR3 is made up of 15 amino acids. Trimming took 1 base from V and 3 from J; bases not matched to a gene: 3. CDR3 loop: CASSESTGDYNEQFF. The CDR3 nucleotides are TGTGCCAGCAGTGAATCCACAGGGGACTACAATGAGCAGTTCTTC.

V gene TRBV5-1 combines with J gene TRBJ1-2; the D is unclear. Trimming stripped 0 bases from V and 1 base from J, with 22 bases between. There are 19 residues in the CDR3. Germline values: CDR1 SGHRS, CDR2 YFSETQ. The CDR3 loop reads CASSLAGVPYPGINYGYTF. The CDR3 nucleotides are TGCGCCAGCAGCTTGGCTGGTGTTCCTTATCCGGGAATTAACTATGGCTACACCTTC.

The chain is built from TRBV30 and TRBJ1-3; D is possibly TRBD1 (5 bases). The length of the CDR3 is 13 residues. Trimming cost V 2 bases and J 6 bases, with 11 bases left between them. The V gene's germline CDR1 is GTSNPN and CDR2 SVGIG (reference sequence). The CDR3: CAWSTTVSNTIYF. CDR3 nucleotide sequence: TGTGCCTGGAGTACGACAGTCTCAAACACCATATATTTT.

This chain connects TRBV5-1 to TRBJ2-3; 10 bases align to TRBD1. The CDR3 totals 16 residues. Germline lookup yields CDR1 SGHRS and CDR2 YFSETQ. Unmatched junction bases numbered 7, after V lost 1 base and J lost 5 bases. The CDR3 DNA sequence: TGCGCCAGCAGCTTGTTCAGCGGGACAGGGGTAGATACGCAGTATTTT. As protein: CASSLFSGTGVDTQYF.

The chain combines TRBV6-6 with TRBJ2-3, with 7 bases matching TRBD2. This CDR3 comprises 14 residues. Germline V gives CDR1 MNHNY, CDR2 SVGAGI (reference sequence). V gave up 2 bases and J gave up 6 bases; unmatched junction bases: 5. DNA of the CDR3: TGTGCCAGCAGTTACCCGGCAGCGGGGGATACGCAGTATTTT. Its translation: CASSYPAAGDTQYF.

The chain employs TRBV28 and TRBJ1-2; D ambiguous. The ends were cut back, 5 bases at V and 8 bases at J, with 18 bases in the middle. Germline loops: CDR1 MDHEN, CDR2 SYDVKM. CDR3 size: 14 residues. CDR3 bases: TGTGCCAGCAGTCCCGGTGACTTTATGGGGGGCTACACCTTC. As protein: CASSPGDFMGGYTF.

The chain recombines TRBV25-1 with TRBJ2-7; weak D call: TRBD1 (6 bases). Germline values: CDR1 MGHDK, CDR2 SYGVNS. This CDR3 is 17 amino acids long. Trimming removed 4 bases from V and 9 bases from J, with 28 bases in between. Here the CDR3 DNA reads TGTGCCAGCAGTGGGATGGGTACTGTTGGGGGCTCAGGGATGCAGTACTTC. This codes for CASSGMGTVGGSGMQYF.

This clone was recorded only once. The chain joins TRBV19 to TRBJ2-7, with 11 bases that match TRBD2. The V and J ends lost 6 bases and 1 base, in that order; junction bases with no gene match: 8. CDR3 length equals 16 residues. Germline CDR1 LNHDA, CDR2 SQIVND (reference sequence). The DNA of the CDR3 is TGTGCCAGTAGGCATGGAGGACTAGCGGGTTCCTACGAGCAGTACTTC. This gives the protein CASRHGGLAGSYEQYF.

The chain combines TRBV5-4 with TRBJ1-1, with 9 bases matching TRBD1. Germline V gene sequence: CDR1 SGHNT, CDR2 YYREEE (reference sequence). The CDR3 totals 13 residues. V was pared by 0 bases and J by 8 bases, with 2 bases of the junction left unmatched. The CDR3 sequence is CASSLGGTGEAFF. CDR3 DNA sequence: TGTGCCAGCAGCTTGGGCGGGACAGGGGAAGCTTTCTTT.

CDR3 loop: CASSQEPSGSWAGELFF. The CDR3 DNA reads TGTGCCAGCAGCCAAGAGCCTAGCGGGAGTTGGGCCGGGGAGCTGTTTTTT. The J gene is TRBJ2-2, the V gene TRBV4-2; 10 positions agree with TRBD2. The CDR3 runs 17 residues. V lost 0 bases to trimming and J lost 6 bases; unmatched junction nucleotides: 7. Germline loops: CDR1 LGHNA, CDR2 YNFKEQ.

In this sample, this clone turned up a few times. The chain joins TRBV5-1 to TRBJ2-6; D gene uncertain. With 2 bases removed from V and 0 bases from J, the gap between germline ends came to 9 bases. Per germline, CDR1 SGHRS and CDR2 YFSETQ. The CDR3 is made up of 16 amino acids. As DNA, the CDR3 is TGCGCCAGCAGCTTTGACCCCCTCTCTGGGGCCAACGTCCTGACTTTC. Its translation: CASSFDPLSGANVLTF.

This clone was counted a few times. The chain combines TRBV7-2 with TRBJ1-2; 7 nucleotides align to TRBD1. With 1 base clipped from V and 4 bases from J, the junction kept 3 bases outside the gene matches. Germline assignment: CDR1 SGHTA and CDR2 FQGNSA. This CDR3 spans 14 amino acids. The CDR3 here is CASSLGGQTYGYTF. DNA of the CDR3: TGTGCCAGCAGCTTAGGGGGACAGACCTATGGCTACACCTTC.